The 26 T cell receptor beta chains given below trace back to one sample, sequenced in a study of T cells after yellow fever vaccination. MiXCR was run by TCRdb on the 5' RACE reads, yielding one entry per CDR3 protein. The sample has approximately 450,000 distinct CDR3 sequences; around 20% are singletons. The sample here was PBMCs, taken before the yellow fever booster vaccination. The source is a man aged 18 to 29 who received the YFV17D yellow fever vaccine.

This clonotype has only a few counts. The chain carries TRBV10-3 and TRBJ2-1, with 8 bases that match TRBD1. The CDR3 spans 17 residues. After removal of 8 bases from V and 6 bases from J, the junction contained 18 bases not matched to a gene. Per germline, CDR1 ENHRY and CDR2 SYGVKD. DNA for the CDR3: TGTGCCATCGGGGCGTACCCGGCGGACAGGGTCCCCAATGAGCAGTTCTTC. It is translated as CAIGAYPADRVPNEQFF.

V usage is TRBV5-1 and J usage is TRBJ2-7; 12 bases agree with TRBD1. Germline CDR1 is SGHRS and CDR2 is YFSETQ. The CDR3 is 14 residues long. V lost 3 bases, J lost 5 bases, and 3 bases stayed unmatched. The CDR3 DNA follows: TGCGCCAGCAGCTCGGGACAGGGGGCCGACGAGCAGTACGTC. Its translation is CASSSGQGADEQYV.

The gene calls are TRBV20-1 and TRBJ2-2; D gene ambiguous. V lost 7 bases to trimming and J lost 0 bases, with 9 bases between them. The CDR3 has 13 residues. The germline CDR1 and CDR2 sequences are DFQATT and SNEGSKA (reference sequence). The CDR3 here is CSGEIPNTGELFF. In DNA form, the CDR3 reads TGCAGTGGAGAGATCCCGAACACCGGGGAGCTGTTTTTT.

There are a few counts of this clonotype. This chain uses TRBV4-2 with TRBJ2-7, with D possibly TRBD1 on 5 matching bases. The V gene's germline CDR1 is LGHNA and CDR2 YNFKEQ. The ends were cut back, 0 bases at V and 4 bases at J, with 10 bases in the middle. There are 14 residues in the CDR3. Here the CDR3 reads CASSQDPTAYEQYF. CDR3 nucleotides: TGTGCCAGCAGCCAAGACCCGACAGCTTACGAGCAGTACTTC.

The chain joins TRBV9 to TRBJ1-1; a possible D gene is TRBD1 (5 bases). This CDR3 contains 15 residues. Germline V gene lookup returns CDR1 SGDLS and CDR2 YYNGEE. The V and J ends lost 4 bases and 1 base respectively, with 14 bases between them. CDR3 loop: CASSPRGGTNTEAFF. DNA of the CDR3: TGTGCCAGCAGCCCTCGTGGGGGTACGAACACTGAAGCTTTCTTT.

This clonotype was observed a few times. The chain links TRBV19 to TRBJ2-5; 10 nucleotides agree with TRBD2. This CDR3 has 12 residues. Looked up from germline, CDR1 is LNHDA and CDR2 is SQIVND (reference sequence). Germline trimming cut 4 bases from V and 7 bases from J; bases unmatched to any gene: 0. The CDR3 reads CASSTSGGTQYF. The CDR3 region has the DNA TGTGCCAGTAGTACTAGCGGGGGGACCCAGTACTTC.

The CDR3 DNA reads TGCGCCAGCAGCTTGGCTGGTATGGGAAACACCATATATTTT. Protein: CASSLAGMGNTIYF. V and J are TRBV5-1 and TRBJ1-3; the D is unclear. V was clipped by 0 bases and J by 4 bases, with 8 bases between them. CDR3 length: 14 amino acids. Germline-derived CDR1 and CDR2 are SGHRS and YFSETQ.

This clonotype came up a few times. V and J are TRBV21-1 and TRBJ2-3; TRBD1, the D gene given by the table, was not confirmed from the DNA. TRBV21-1 is assigned pseudogene status. CDR3 length equals 16 residues. The CDR3 DNA reads TGTGCCAGCAACGCCCGTCTGGTGGGAGGCACAGATACGCAGTATTTT. It codes for CASNARLVGGTDTQYF.

CDR3 residues: CASSSRTANTEAFF. CDR3 sequence (DNA): TGCGCCAGCAGCTCACGGACGGCGAACACTGAAGCTTTCTTT. The J gene is TRBJ1-1, the V gene TRBV5-1; no firm D call. V was cut by 3 bases and J by 1 base, with 10 bases left in between. The CDR3 is made up of 14 amino acids. Germline assignment: CDR1 SGHRS and CDR2 YFSETQ.

This clonotype turned up a few times. V usage is TRBV5-6 and J usage is TRBJ1-5, with 7 bases aligning to TRBD1. The CDR3 length is 14 residues. V was pared by 0 bases and J by 6 bases, with 3 bases of the junction left unmatched. The germline V gene encodes CDR1 SGHDT and CDR2 YYEEEE. The CDR3 DNA reads TGTGCCAGCAGCTTGGGGGACAGCCTTCAGCCCCAGCATTTT. This sequence encodes CASSLGDSLQPQHF.

This chain links TRBV29-1 with TRBJ1-2; no reliable D call. V dropped 6 bases and J dropped 2 bases, with 10 bases sitting between them. This CDR3 region has 12 residues. Germline CDR1 and CDR2: SQVTM and ANQGSEA. The CDR3 DNA sequence: TGCAGCGTGTACGGCCAGAACTATGGCTACACCTTC. It yields the protein CSVYGQNYGYTF.

The chain couples TRBV12-3 or TRBV12-4 to TRBJ1-2; D remains unclear. V lost 3 bases to trimming and J lost 4 bases, with 12 bases between them. The CDR3 is made up of 14 amino acids. The CDR3 loop is CASSFLRSGYGYTF. CDR3 DNA: TGTGCCAGCAGTTTTCTCAGGTCTGGCTATGGCTACACCTTC.

The rearrangement links TRBV10-3 to TRBJ2-3; D gene ambiguous. This CDR3 contains 14 residues. V was cut by 11 bases and J by 6 bases, with 21 bases left in between. Germline assignment: CDR1 ENHRY and CDR2 SYGVKD. CDR3 loop: CAASSSRSSDTQYF. The CDR3 DNA reads as TGTGCCGCCTCCTCTTCCCGATCCTCGGATACGCAGTATTTT.

The V and J genes are TRBV3-1 and TRBJ2-2; no reliable D call. Per germline, CDR1 LGHDT and CDR2 YNNKEL (reference sequence). Deletions cut 4 bases from V and 6 bases from J, with 6 bases between. The length of the CDR3 is 12 residues. The CDR3 here is CASSPQSGELFF. In DNA form, the CDR3 reads TGTGCCAGCAGCCCCCAGTCCGGGGAGCTGTTTTTT.

The rearrangement joins TRBV20-1 to TRBJ2-1, with no clear D. The CDR3 length is 14 residues. The germline CDR1 and CDR2 sequences are DFQATT and SNEGSKA (reference sequence). Deletions cut 1 base from V and 1 base from J, with 8 bases between. The CDR3 sequence: CSARGFSSYNEQFF. The CDR3 DNA sequence: TGCAGTGCTAGAGGTTTCAGTTCCTACAATGAGCAGTTCTTC.

V usage is TRBV6-5 and J usage is TRBJ2-1, with 11 bases matching TRBD2. The ends lost 11 bases at V and 9 bases at J; junction bases unmatched: 3. The CDR3 spans 11 residues. Germline assignment: CDR1 MNHEY and CDR2 SVGAGI. CDR3 sequence reads: CAVLAGGEQFF. As DNA, the CDR3 is TGTGCCGTGCTAGCGGGAGGTGAGCAGTTCTTC.

The CDR3 here is CASSGQGLETQYF. In nucleotides, the CDR3 is TGTGCCAGCAGTGGACAGGGGTTGGAGACCCAGTACTTC. The V call is TRBV6-2 or TRBV6-3, the J call TRBJ2-5, with 9 bases identical to TRBD1. The ends lost 5 bases at V and 5 bases at J; junction bases unmatched: 3. The CDR3 runs 13 residues. Germline assignment: CDR1 MNHEY and CDR2 SVGEGT.

V and J are TRBV29-1 and TRBJ2-7; D uncertain. Germline assignment: CDR1 SQVTM and CDR2 ANQGSEA. V was clipped by 4 bases and J by 2 bases, with 15 bases between them. The CDR3 is 14 amino acids. The CDR3: CSVVGLSQAYEQYF. CDR3 nucleotides: TGCAGCGTTGTCGGCTTATCCCAGGCCTACGAGCAGTACTTC.

This clonotype was seen ten or more times. V usage is TRBV6-4 and J usage is TRBJ2-1; the D is unclear. The ends were cut back, 0 bases at V and 0 bases at J, with 6 bases in the middle. CDR1 is MRHNA, CDR2 SNTAGT, per germline. The CDR3 totals 15 residues. The CDR3 DNA reads as TGTGCCAGCAGTGACTCAGGGCGCTCCTACAATGAGCAGTTCTTC. Protein: CASSDSGRSYNEQFF.

This clonotype was counted many times. The chain employs TRBV7-9 and TRBJ2-5, with D possibly called TRBD1 or TRBD2 (5 bases each). Germline-derived CDR1 and CDR2 are SEHNR and FQNEAQ (reference sequence). The CDR3 consists of 14 residues. Trimming cost V 3 bases and J 4 bases, with 12 bases left between them. Here the CDR3 reads CASSFGTGGETQYF. CDR3 DNA sequence: TGTGCCAGCAGCTTCGGGACCGGCGGAGAGACCCAGTACTTC.

A few counts support this clonotype. The V call is TRBV10-2, the J call TRBJ2-7; 10 bases are shared with TRBD1. The ends lost 8 bases at V and 0 bases at J; junction bases unmatched: 7. The CDR3 extends over 15 amino acids. CDR1 and CDR2 from the germline V gene are WSHSY and SAAADI. In DNA, the CDR3 is TGCGCCAGCCGTTTGGGACAGGGGTCCTCCTACGAGCAGTACGTC. Its protein product is CASRLGQGSSYEQYV.

The rearrangement links TRBV10-3 to TRBJ1-1, with D possibly TRBD1 on 6 matching bases. V dropped 2 bases and J dropped 3 bases, with 19 bases sitting between them. Germline values: CDR1 ENHRY, CDR2 SYGVKD. The CDR3 spans 17 residues. The CDR3 is CAISEIPGAGRDTEAFF. Here the CDR3 DNA reads TGTGCCATCAGTGAGATCCCGGGGGCCGGACGTGACACTGAAGCTTTCTTT.

The rearrangement joins TRBV5-1 to TRBJ2-3, with D uncertain. The CDR3 has 14 amino acids. Germline lookup yields CDR1 SGHRS and CDR2 YFSETQ. V was pared by 1 base and J by 4 bases, with 10 bases between. CDR3 DNA sequence: TGCGCCAGCAGCTTGACTGCGTACGCAGATACGCAGTATTTT. Translated, it gives CASSLTAYADTQYF.

The rearrangement joins TRBV3-2 to TRBJ2-5. TRBV3-2 is noted as a pseudogene. This CDR3 has 14 amino acids. Here the CDR3 DNA reads TGTGCCAGCAGCCCCGGCGGTTTCCAAGAGACCCAGTACTTC. Residues: CASSPGGFQETQYF.

The chain couples TRBV12-3 or TRBV12-4 to TRBJ2-7; 9 bases align to TRBD1. Trimming took 0 bases from V and 3 from J; bases not matched to a gene: 0. The CDR3 is 14 residues long. DNA for the CDR3: TGTGCCAGCAGTTTAGCGACAGGGGGCTACGAGCAGTACTTC. Translation gives CASSLATGGYEQYF.

V is TRBV10-2 and J is TRBJ1-5; unclear D gene. CDR1 WSHSY and CDR2 SAAADI come from the germline V gene. The ends were cut back, 0 bases at V and 5 bases at J, with 8 bases in the middle. This CDR3 comprises 14 residues. The CDR3: CASSESNRDQPQHF. The CDR3 nucleotides are TGCGCCAGCAGTGAGTCGAACAGAGATCAGCCCCAGCATTTT.